This TCR beta chain was identified during a study of T-cell reconstitution after alpha-beta-depleted transplantation in children. Trimming cost V 3 bases and J 8 bases; bases outside gene matches: 4. From germline, CDR1 is LNHNV and CDR2 YYDKDF (reference sequence). There are 14 residues in the CDR3. Study-level results: Expanded graft clones numbering several hundred reportedly gave rise to alpha-beta T cells about two months after transplant. From newly produced T cells came most of the T-cell counts and diversity one year after transplant.

Preparing the TCRbeta library involved the use of unique molecular identifiers. One entry per CDR3 protein, called by TCRdb with MiXCR from the PCR reads. The table lists roughly 30,000 distinct CDR3 sequences, 5% to 7% of them singletons. This clonotype has just a few counts. What it binds is not known. The clonotype was recovered from a child younger than two who had a stem cell transplant for acute myeloid leukemia, so the T cells may come from the graft donor. Sequences were derived from peripheral blood, sampled 60 days after TCRalphabeta/CD19-depleted stem cell transplant. The rearrangement joins TRBV15 to TRBJ2-1; 10 nucleotides align to TRBD1. The CDR3, as DNA: TGTGCCACCAGCAGTGGGACAGGGGCATATGAGCAGTTCTTC. This codes for CATSSGTGAYEQFF.